The 21 T cell receptor beta chains below all came from one sample that was sequenced in a study of blood T cell repertoires in COVID-19. TCRdb's table, derived via immunoSEQ multiplex PCR, lists solely in-frame clones and lacks some. The sample consists of roughly 240,000 clones, 65% to 90% of them appearing once. The sequenced sample was peripheral blood. The receptors come from a middle-aged man with COVID-19, enrolled during active disease.

The V call is TRBV12-3 or TRBV12-4, the J call TRBJ1-2, with D possibly TRBD1 on 5 matching bases. This CDR3 is built from 12 residues. V dropped 5 bases and J dropped 6 bases, with 10 bases sitting between them. CDR3 bases: TGTGCCAGCAGTCCCGGGACTCATGGCTACACCTTC. This gives the protein CASSPGTHGYTF.

This clone was recorded a few times. This chain connects TRBV5-6 to TRBJ1-4; possible D gene TRBD1, 6 bases. The CDR3 contains 16 residues. Germline V gene lookup returns CDR1 SGHDT and CDR2 YYEEEE. Between the trimmed V and J ends, which lost 4 bases and 5 bases, there was a span of 18 bases. The chain's CDR3 is CASSPAIEQGNEKLFF. The CDR3 DNA reads as TGTGCCAGCAGCCCGGCTATAGAACAGGGAAATGAAAAACTGTTTTTT.

V is TRBV5-5 and J is TRBJ1-1, with D perhaps matching TRBD1 (5 bases). With 6 bases removed from V and 4 bases from J, the gap between germline ends came to 16 bases. The CDR3 spans 14 residues. In germline, CDR1 is SGHKS, CDR2 YYEKEE (reference sequence). CDR3 amino acids: CASTAAGGVTEAFF. CDR3 bases: TGTGCCAGCACCGCAGCTGGAGGGGTCACTGAAGCTTTCTTT.

J is TRBJ1-2 and V is TRBV5-1; 7 bases map to TRBD1. The germline CDR1 and CDR2 sequences are SGHRS and YFSETQ. This CDR3 is 13 amino acids long. V was pared by 7 bases and J by 7 bases, with 10 bases of the junction left unmatched. The CDR3 loop reads CASEGTDRAGYTF. The DNA for the CDR3 is TGCGCCAGCGAGGGTACTGACAGGGCTGGCTACACCTTC. Together with reference TRBV5-1 and TRBJ1-2, the CDR3 gives the full variable domain: KAGVTQTPRYLIKTRGQQVTLSCSPISGHRSVSWYQQTPGQGLQFLFEYFSETQRNKGNFPGRFSGRQFSNSRSEMNVSTLELGDSALYLCASEGTDRAGYTFGSGTRLTVV.

The chain has TRBV18 and TRBJ2-3, with D perhaps matching TRBD2 (6 bases). V lost 2 bases and J 1 base, leaving 10 bases between the germline ends. This CDR3 has 15 amino acids. CDR1 is KGHSH and CDR2 is LQKENI in the germline V gene. Here the CDR3 DNA reads TGTGCCAGCTCACCAGTGGGGGGTGGCACAGATACGCAGTATTTT. It yields the protein CASSPVGGGTDTQYF.

This clone was observed once. J is TRBJ2-2 and V is TRBV27; D might be TRBD2 (7 bases). Between the trimmed V and J ends, which lost 4 bases and 4 bases, there was a span of 19 bases. The CDR3 totals 17 residues. Germline CDR1 MNHEY, CDR2 SMNVEV (reference sequence). CDR3: CASSWRGGPRFTGELFF. The CDR3 coding sequence is TGTGCCAGCAGTTGGAGGGGGGGCCCCCGTTTCACCGGGGAGCTGTTTTTT.

This clone was found once. The V and J genes are TRBV10-1 and TRBJ2-7; tentatively, D is TRBD1 (6 bases). The CDR3 sequence is 14 residues long. V lost 4 bases and J 2 bases, leaving 12 bases between the germline ends. CDR1 and CDR2 (germline): WNHNN, SYGVQD (reference sequence). This CDR3 is CASSVSGQPYEQYF. The CDR3 DNA sequence: TGCGCCAGCAGTGTTTCGGGACAACCCTACGAGCAGTACTTC.

The chain recombines TRBV19 with TRBJ2-3; 7 bases agree with TRBD1. The CDR3 length is 14 residues. Germline assignment: CDR1 LNHDA and CDR2 SQIVND (reference sequence). The ends lost 5 bases at V and 1 base at J; junction bases unmatched: 3. CDR3 sequence reads: CASSYTGGTDTQYF. The CDR3 DNA reads as TGTGCCAGTAGTTATACAGGGGGCACAGATACGCAGTATTTT. The variable domain in full, with the rest retrieved from reference TRBV19 and TRBJ2-3, is DGGITQSPKYLFRKEGQNVTLSCEQNLNHDAMYWYRQDPGQGLRLIYYSQIVNDFQKGDIAEGYSVSREKKESFPLTVTSAQKNPTAFYLCASSYTGGTDTQYFGPGTRLTVL.

The rearrangement uses TRBV7-3 and TRBJ2-2, with D possibly TRBD2 on 6 matching bases. The CDR3 runs 18 residues. The germline CDR1 and CDR2 sequences are SGHTA and FQGTGA. Trimming took 5 bases from V and 5 from J, leaving 24 bases between them. CDR3 amino acids: CASSPHAPAGLGTGELFF. The CDR3 DNA sequence: TGTGCCAGCAGCCCACATGCCCCAGCGGGCCTGGGGACCGGGGAGCTGTTTTTT.

V is TRBV28 and J is TRBJ2-7; tentatively, D is TRBD1 (5 bases). Trimming left V 5 bases short and J 4 bases short, with 9 bases between. The germline V gene has CDR1 MDHEN and CDR2 SYDVKM. This CDR3 comprises 12 residues. CDR3 protein: CASSTTGYEQYF. The CDR3 nucleotides are TGTGCCAGCAGTACAACAGGTTACGAGCAGTACTTC.

This clone was found a few times. The chain has TRBV19 and TRBJ1-3, with D perhaps TRBD1 (6 bases). Trimming removed 5 bases from V and 0 bases from J, with 8 bases in between. CDR1 and CDR2 from the germline V gene are LNHDA and SQIVND (reference sequence). This CDR3 is 14 amino acids long. CDR3 DNA sequence: TGTGCCAGTAGTGCAGGGGCCTCTGGAAACACCATATATTTT. Its translation: CASSAGASGNTIYF.

The genes are TRBV7-2 and TRBJ2-1, with 7 bases matching TRBD2. Germline loops: CDR1 SGHTA, CDR2 FQGNSA. This CDR3 is built from 16 residues. J gave up 0 bases and V 5 bases, and 7 bases lay outside the gene matches. In DNA form, the CDR3 reads TGTGCCAGCAGCCCCCACGCTAGCGGCTCCTACAATGAGCAGTTCTTC. Encoded protein: CASSPHASGSYNEQFF.

The V gene is TRBV5-6, the J gene TRBJ2-1, with 10 bases lining up with TRBD2. V was clipped by 3 bases and J by 4 bases; unmatched bases: 4. Looked up from germline, CDR1 is SGHDT and CDR2 is YYEEEE. There are 15 residues in the CDR3. The CDR3: CASSYRTSGYNEQFF. Here the CDR3 DNA reads TGTGCCAGCAGCTATAGGACTAGCGGATACAATGAGCAGTTCTTC.

The chain uses TRBV5-1 and TRBJ1-4, with TRBD1 identical over 9 bases. The CDR3 covers 14 residues. V was clipped by 3 bases and J by 5 bases; unmatched bases: 2. Per germline, CDR1 SGHRS and CDR2 YFSETQ. In DNA, the CDR3 is TGCGCCAGCAGCTCGGGGACAGGGAATGAAAAACTGTTTTTT. Amino acid sequence: CASSSGTGNEKLFF. Using reference TRBV5-1 and TRBJ1-4 for the parts outside the CDR3, the full variable domain is KAGVTQTPRYLIKTRGQQVTLSCSPISGHRSVSWYQQTPGQGLQFLFEYFSETQRNKGNFPGRFSGRQFSNSRSEMNVSTLELGDSALYLCASSSGTGNEKLFFGSGTQLSVL.

The gene calls are TRBV2 and TRBJ2-7; D is perhaps TRBD1 (5 bases). Trimming took off 6 bases at V and 3 bases at J, with 9 bases between the two ends. Germline CDR1 is SNHLY and CDR2 is FYNNEI. The CDR3 spans 12 residues. CDR3 DNA sequence: TGTGCCAGCAGGACTGACAGCTACGAGCAGTACTTC. It codes for CASRTDSYEQYF.

V is TRBV11-3 and J is TRBJ2-1; D may be TRBD2 (7 bases). The germline CDR1 and CDR2 sequences are SGHNT and YENEEA. Trimming removed 5 bases at V and 4 bases at J, with 15 bases between. CDR3 length equals 15 residues. CDR3 nucleotide sequence: TGTGCCAGCAGCCTTGGGGGGGGGACATACAATGAGCAGTTCTTC. This codes for CASSLGGGTYNEQFF.

This chain uses TRBV6-5 with TRBJ2-7; 7 bases are shared with TRBD2. The CDR3 length is 15 residues. Trimming took 2 bases from V and 1 from J; bases not matched to a gene: 5. Germline CDR1 is MNHEY and CDR2 is SVGAGI. The CDR3 region is CASSYRSSGSYEQYF. The CDR3 region has the DNA TGTGCCAGCAGTTACCGGTCTAGCGGTTCCTACGAGCAGTACTTC.

This chain connects TRBV9 to TRBJ2-3; D is perhaps TRBD2 (6 bases). Trimming took off 3 bases at V and 5 bases at J, with 19 bases between the two ends. Germline lookup yields CDR1 SGDLS and CDR2 YYNGEE. This CDR3 contains 16 residues. The DNA for the CDR3 is TGTGCCAGCAGCGCGAGATCTTTCGGGGGAAGAGATACGCAGTATTTT. It yields the protein CASSARSFGGRDTQYF.

This chain connects TRBV11-3 to TRBJ2-7, with TRBD2 as a possible D gene (6 bases). The CDR3 runs 16 residues. Germline V gene lookup returns CDR1 SGHNT and CDR2 YENEEA. V was shortened by 5 bases and J by 5 bases, with 22 bases between the two germline ends. CDR3 loop: CASSRPQMAGMDEQYF. The DNA of the CDR3 is TGTGCCAGCAGCCGCCCGCAGATGGCGGGGATGGACGAGCAGTACTTC.

The V call is TRBV2, the J call TRBJ2-7; 10 bases agree with TRBD1. Germline V gives CDR1 SNHLY, CDR2 FYNNEI. V shed 6 bases, J shed 5 bases, and the junction held 7 bases outside the gene matches. This CDR3 has 14 residues. The CDR3 DNA is TGTGCCAGCAGATTGACAGGGGGCATCGACGAGCAGTACTTC. It specifies CASRLTGGIDEQYF.

The chain combines TRBV15 with TRBJ1-1; a weak D match, TRBD1 (6 bases). Germline V gene sequence: CDR1 LNHNV, CDR2 YYDKDF (reference sequence). This CDR3 is 12 amino acids long. V was clipped by 3 bases and J by 9 bases, with 11 bases between them. CDR3 residues: CATSRGRDKAFF. The CDR3 coding sequence is TGTGCCACCAGCAGGGGCCGGGACAAAGCTTTCTTT.